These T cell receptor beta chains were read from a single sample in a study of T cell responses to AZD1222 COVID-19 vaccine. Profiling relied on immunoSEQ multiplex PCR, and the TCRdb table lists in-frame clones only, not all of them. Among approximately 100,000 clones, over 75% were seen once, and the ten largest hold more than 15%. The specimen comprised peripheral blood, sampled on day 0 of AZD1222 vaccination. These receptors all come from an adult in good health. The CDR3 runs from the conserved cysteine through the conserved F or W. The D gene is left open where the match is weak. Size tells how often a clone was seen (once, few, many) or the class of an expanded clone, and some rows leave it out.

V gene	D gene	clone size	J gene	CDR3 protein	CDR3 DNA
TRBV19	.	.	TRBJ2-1	CASSFSNSYNEQFF	TGTGCCAGTAGTTTCTCCAATTCCTACAATGAGCAGTTCTTC
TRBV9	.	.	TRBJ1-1	CASSVAGGRNTEAFF	TGTGCCAGCAGCGTAGCAGGAGGTCGGAACACTGAAGCTTTCTTT
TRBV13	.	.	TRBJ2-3	CASHPQGTPDTQYF	TGTGCCAGCCACCCTCAGGGGACGCCAGATACGCAGTATTTT
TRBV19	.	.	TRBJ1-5	CASSISGIGQPQHF	TGTGCCAGTAGTATATCAGGCATAGGACAGCCCCAGCATTTT
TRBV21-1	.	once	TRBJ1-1	CASSARDSTRGTEAFF	TGTGCCAGCAGCGCCAGGGACAGTACAAGGGGCACTGAAGCTTTCTTT
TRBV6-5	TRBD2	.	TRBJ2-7	CATGRGTSSYEQYF	TGTGCCACCGGCAGGGGGACTAGCAGCTACGAGCAGTACTTC
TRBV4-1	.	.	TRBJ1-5	CASSQVAAKGNQPQHF	TGCGCCAGTAGCCAAGTTGCAGCGAAGGGCAATCAGCCCCAGCATTTT
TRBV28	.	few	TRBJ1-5	CASSLGSSNQPQHF	TGTGCCAGCAGTTTAGGTTCCAGCAATCAGCCCCAGCATTTT
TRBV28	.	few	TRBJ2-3	CASIESGFTDTQYF	TGTGCCAGCATAGAGAGCGGGTTCACAGATACGCAGTATTTT
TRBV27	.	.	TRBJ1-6	CASKSSYNSPLHF	TGTGCCTCCAAAAGCTCCTATAATTCACCCCTCCACTTT
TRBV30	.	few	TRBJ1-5	CAWSVGQPNQPQHF	TGTGCCTGGAGTGTAGGGCAGCCCAATCAGCCCCAGCATTTT
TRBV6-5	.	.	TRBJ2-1	CASSYSGRSNEQFF	TGTGCCAGCAGTTACAGCGGGCGAAGCAATGAGCAGTTCTTC
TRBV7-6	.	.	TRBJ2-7	CASSLGVPYEQYF	TGTGCCAGCAGCTTAGGAGTTCCCTACGAGCAGTACTTC
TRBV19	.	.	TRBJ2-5	CASSPGETQYF	TGTGCCAGTAGCCCTGGGGAGACCCAGTACTTC
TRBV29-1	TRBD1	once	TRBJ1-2	CSVAAGGGYTF	TGCAGCGTTGCGGCAGGGGGTGGCTACACCTTC
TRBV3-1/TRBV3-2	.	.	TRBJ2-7	CASSLFSGFEQYF	TGTGCCAGCAGCCTCTTTTCAGGGTTCGAGCAGTACTTC
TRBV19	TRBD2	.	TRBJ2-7	CASSIGPLGAGVPYEQYF	TGTGCCAGTAGTATCGGACCCCTAGGGGCGGGAGTCCCCTACGAGCAGTACTTC
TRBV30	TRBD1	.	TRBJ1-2	CAWSSVQGAYGYTF	TGTGCCTGGAGTTCAGTCCAGGGGGCCTATGGCTACACCTTC
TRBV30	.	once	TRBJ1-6	CAWSHVDSHNSPLHF	TGTGCCTGGAGCCACGTTGACAGTCATAATTCACCCCTCCACTTT
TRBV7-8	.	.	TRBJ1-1	CASSLAGGNTEAFF	TGTGCCAGCAGCTTAGCCGGGGGGAACACTGAAGCTTTCTTT
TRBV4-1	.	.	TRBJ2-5	CASSQLFRQETQYF	TGCGCCAGCAGCCAGTTATTCCGCCAAGAGACCCAGTACTTC
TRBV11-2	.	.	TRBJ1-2	CASSLDFRENYGYTF	TGTGCCAGCAGCTTAGATTTCCGGGAAAACTATGGCTACACCTTC
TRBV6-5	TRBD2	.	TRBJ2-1	CASSYGDYNEQFF	TGTGCCAGCAGTTACGGGGACTATAATGAGCAGTTCTTC
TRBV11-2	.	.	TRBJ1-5	CASSLDRVGQPQHF	TGTGCCAGCAGCTTAGACAGGGTAGGGCAGCCCCAGCATTTT
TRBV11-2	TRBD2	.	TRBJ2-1	CASSFQRDGFNEQFF	TGTGCCAGCAGCTTCCAGCGGGATGGTTTCAATGAGCAGTTCTTC
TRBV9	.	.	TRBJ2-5	CASSVAGGSHNQETQYF	TGTGCCAGCAGCGTAGCGGGGGGCTCCCATAACCAAGAGACCCAGTACTTC
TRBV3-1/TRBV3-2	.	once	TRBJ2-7	CASSQEGVYEQYF	TGTGCCAGCAGCCAAGAGGGGGTCTACGAGCAGTACTTC
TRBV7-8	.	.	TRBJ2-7	CASSERYGPSYEQYF	TGTGCCAGCAGCGAACGTTACGGGCCCTCCTACGAGCAGTACTTC
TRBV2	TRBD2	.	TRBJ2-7	CASRGAKRIAGEDEQYF	TGTGCCAGCAGGGGAGCCAAGAGGATAGCGGGAGAGGACGAGCAGTACTTC
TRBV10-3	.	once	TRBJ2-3	CAISGWDQTDTQYF	TGTGCCATCAGTGGGTGGGACCAAACAGATACGCAGTATTTT
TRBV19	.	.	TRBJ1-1	CASSRNSDTEAFF	TGTGCCAGTAGTAGAAACAGCGACACTGAAGCTTTCTTT
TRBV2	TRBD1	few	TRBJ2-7	CASRHRGPSSYEQYF	TGTGCCAGCAGACACAGGGGACCGAGCTCCTACGAGCAGTACTTC
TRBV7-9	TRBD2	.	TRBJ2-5	CASRSLAGETQYF	TGTGCCAGCAGGTCACTAGCGGGAGAGACCCAGTACTTC
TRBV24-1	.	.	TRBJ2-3	CATSAQDSTDTQYF	TGTGCCACCAGTGCCCAAGACAGCACAGATACGCAGTATTTT
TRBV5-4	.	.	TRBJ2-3	CASSFYTDTQYF	TGTGCCAGCAGCTTCTACACAGATACGCAGTATTTT
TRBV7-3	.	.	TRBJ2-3	CASSLGQGTDTQYF	TGTGCCAGCAGCTTGGGGCAGGGCACAGATACGCAGTATTTT
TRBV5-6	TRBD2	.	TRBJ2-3	CASRRGLAGAIDTQYF	TGTGCCAGCAGGAGGGGACTAGCGGGAGCGATAGATACGCAGTATTTT
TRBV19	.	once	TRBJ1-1	CASSPRGSHTEAFF	TGTGCCAGTAGCCCGAGGGGGTCTCACACTGAAGCTTTCTTT
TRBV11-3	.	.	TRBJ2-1	CASSLDQGGSGVGNEQFF	TGTGCCAGCAGCTTAGATCAGGGGGGTAGCGGAGTCGGCAATGAGCAGTTCTTC
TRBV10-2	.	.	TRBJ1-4	CATSRGVAEKLFF	TGCGCCACCTCACGGGGGGTTGCCGAAAAACTGTTTTTT
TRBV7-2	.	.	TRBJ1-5	CASSEGGRSNQPQHF	TGTGCCAGCAGCGAGGGCGGGCGGAGCAATCAGCCCCAGCATTTT
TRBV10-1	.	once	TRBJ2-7	CASSESTWGKQYF	TGCGCCAGCAGTGAGTCAACCTGGGGAAAGCAGTACTTC
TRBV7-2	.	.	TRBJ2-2	CASSLLAGLTGELFF	TGTGCCAGCAGCTTACTGGCGGGGCTCACCGGGGAGCTGTTTTTT
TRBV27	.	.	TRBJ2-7	CASSSYEQYF	TGTGCCAGCTCTTCCTACGAGCAGTACTTC
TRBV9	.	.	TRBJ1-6	CASSVEGMGNSPLHF	TGTGCCAGCAGCGTAGAAGGGATGGGAAATTCACCCCTCCACTTT
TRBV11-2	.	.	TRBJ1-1	CASSNSGTVNTEAFF	TGTGCCAGCAGCAACTCTGGGACGGTGAACACTGAAGCTTTCTTT
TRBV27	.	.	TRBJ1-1	CASISFWDPNTEAFF	TGTGCCAGCATCTCCTTTTGGGACCCGAACACTGAAGCTTTCTTT
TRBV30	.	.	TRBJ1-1	CAWSPDLGWVGTEAFF	TGTGCCTGGAGTCCCGACCTGGGGTGGGTGGGCACTGAAGCTTTCTTT